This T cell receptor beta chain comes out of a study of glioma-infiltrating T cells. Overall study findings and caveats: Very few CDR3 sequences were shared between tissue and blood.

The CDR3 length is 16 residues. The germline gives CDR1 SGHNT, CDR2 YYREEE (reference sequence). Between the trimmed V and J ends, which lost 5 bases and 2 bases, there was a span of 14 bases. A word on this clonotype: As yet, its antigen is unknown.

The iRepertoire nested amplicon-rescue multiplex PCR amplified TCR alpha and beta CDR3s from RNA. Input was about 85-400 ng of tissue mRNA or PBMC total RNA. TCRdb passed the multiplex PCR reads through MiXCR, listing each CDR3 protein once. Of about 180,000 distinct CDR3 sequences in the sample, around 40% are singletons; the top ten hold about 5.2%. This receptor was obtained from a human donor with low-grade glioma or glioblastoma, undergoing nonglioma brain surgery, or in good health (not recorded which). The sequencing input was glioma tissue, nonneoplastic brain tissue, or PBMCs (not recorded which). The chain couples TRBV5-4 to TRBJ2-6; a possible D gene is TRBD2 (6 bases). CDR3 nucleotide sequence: TGTGCCAGCAGTTCTCGGGGGTCTCCTGGGGCCAACGTCCTGACTTTC. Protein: CASSSRGSPGANVLTF. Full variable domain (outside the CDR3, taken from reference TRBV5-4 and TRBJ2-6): ETGVTQSPTHLIKTRGQQVTLRCSSQSGHNTVSWYQQALGQGPQFIFQYYREEENGRGNFPPRFSGLQFPNYSSELNVNALELDDSALYLCASSSRGSPGANVLTFGAGSRLTVL.